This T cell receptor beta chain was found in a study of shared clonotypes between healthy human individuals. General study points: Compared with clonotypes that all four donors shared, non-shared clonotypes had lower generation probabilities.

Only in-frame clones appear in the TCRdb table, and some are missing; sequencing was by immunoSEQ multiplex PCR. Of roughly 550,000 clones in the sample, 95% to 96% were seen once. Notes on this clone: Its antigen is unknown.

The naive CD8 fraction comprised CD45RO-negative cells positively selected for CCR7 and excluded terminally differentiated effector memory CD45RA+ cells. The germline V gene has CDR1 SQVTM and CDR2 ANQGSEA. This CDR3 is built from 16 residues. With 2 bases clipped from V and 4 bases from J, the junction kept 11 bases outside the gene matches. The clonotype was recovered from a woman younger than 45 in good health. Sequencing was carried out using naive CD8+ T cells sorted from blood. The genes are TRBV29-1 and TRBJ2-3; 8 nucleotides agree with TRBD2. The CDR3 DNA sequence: TGCAGCGTTGAATTGGTAGCGGGAAGAGGCCCAGATACGCAGTATTTT. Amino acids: CSVELVAGRGPDTQYF.